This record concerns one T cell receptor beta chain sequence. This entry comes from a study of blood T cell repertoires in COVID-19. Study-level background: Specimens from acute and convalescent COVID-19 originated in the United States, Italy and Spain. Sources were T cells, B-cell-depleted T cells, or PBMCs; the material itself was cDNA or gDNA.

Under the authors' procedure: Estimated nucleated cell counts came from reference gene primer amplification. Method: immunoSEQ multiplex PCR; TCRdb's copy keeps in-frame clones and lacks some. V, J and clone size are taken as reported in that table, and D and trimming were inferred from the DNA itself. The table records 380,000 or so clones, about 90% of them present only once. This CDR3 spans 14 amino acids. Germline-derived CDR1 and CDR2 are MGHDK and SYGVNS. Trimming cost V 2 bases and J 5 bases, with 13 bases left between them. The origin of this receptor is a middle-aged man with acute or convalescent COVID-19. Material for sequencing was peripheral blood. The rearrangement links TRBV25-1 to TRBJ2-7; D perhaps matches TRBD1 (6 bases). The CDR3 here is CASSEQQGVDEQYF. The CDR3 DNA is TGTGCCAGCAGTGAACAACAGGGTGTCGACGAGCAGTACTTC.